Following are 12 T cell receptor beta chains from one sample sequenced in a study of T cells in Graves' hyperthyroidism and ophthalmopathy (dated by TCRdb to about 2019). The protocol used for the library was multiplex PCR. The data were produced on an Illumina HiSeq 2000. TCR beta CDR3 regions were amplified from RNA transcripts. A first-round RT-PCR of the TCR CDR3 used the HTBI primer set with the Qiagen OneStep RT-PCR kit. The public reads were run again by TCRdb, first through fastp at Q25 and then through MiXCR, and only productive beta chains were kept. Each entry is one CDR3 protein sequence, shown with its most common DNA and genes. The sample data list about 520,000 distinct CDR3 sequences, and around a quarter of these were observed just once. The ten largest clones capture 11% of the sample. The specimen sequenced was blood. These TCRs come from a woman aged 25-40 years with Graves' ophthalmopathy.

In its sample, this clonotype was seen once. The V gene is TRBV29-1, the J gene TRBJ2-7; TRBD1 aligns across 12 bases. The CDR3 extends over 14 amino acids. V gave up 6 bases and J gave up 5 bases; unmatched junction bases: 8. Germline V lookup: CDR1 SQVTM, CDR2 ANQGSEA. CDR3 region: CSVAPGTGGNEQYF. The CDR3 DNA reads TGCAGCGTGGCTCCCGGGACAGGGGGCAACGAGCAGTACTTC.

The rearrangement links TRBV13 to TRBJ1-5, with a weak D call TRBD1 (6 bases). From germline, CDR1 is PRHDT and CDR2 FYEKMQ (reference sequence). Between the trimmed V and J ends, which lost 8 bases and 6 bases, there was a span of 17 bases. This CDR3 contains 14 residues. CDR3 DNA sequence: TGTGCCAGCCGCCGGTCAGGGGAAGGTCAGCCCCAGCATTTT. Translated, it gives CASRRSGEGQPQHF.

This clonotype has a handful of counts. This chain uses TRBV4-3 with TRBJ1-1; 10 nucleotides match TRBD1. After removal of 4 bases from V and 5 bases from J, the junction contained 7 bases not matched to a gene. This CDR3 contains 15 residues. Germline lookup yields CDR1 LGHNA and CDR2 YSLEER. CDR3 DNA: TGCGCCAGCAGCCCGGACAGGGGGGTTAGGACTGAAGCTTTCTTT. The encoded protein is CASSPDRGVRTEAFF.

In DNA form, the CDR3 reads TGCAGTGCTAGAGTGGACGGGACTAGCTTGACCGGGGAGCTGTTTTTT. It specifies CSARVDGTSLTGELFF. The genes are TRBV20-1 and TRBJ2-2, with 9 bases identical to TRBD2. Losses at the gene ends were 1 base for V and 5 bases for J; bases not matched to a gene: 8. This CDR3 has 16 amino acids. The V gene's germline CDR1 is DFQATT and CDR2 SNEGSKA (reference sequence).

The V gene is TRBV5-1, the J gene TRBJ2-7; 8 positions match TRBD1. V shed 3 bases and J 2 bases; nucleotides not matched to a gene: 10. CDR1 and CDR2 from the germline V gene are SGHRS and YFSETQ. The length of the CDR3 is 16 residues. For the CDR3, the DNA is TGCGCCAGCAGCTCACACCCCGGGACAGGTCCCTACGAGCAGTACTTC. Translation: CASSSHPGTGPYEQYF.

This clonotype has more than one count but fewer than ten. The V and J genes are TRBV7-2 and TRBJ2-3; 11 bases fit TRBD2. Germline values: CDR1 SGHTA, CDR2 FQGNSA. The CDR3 spans 14 residues. With V trimmed by 8 bases and J by 4 bases, 5 bases remained unmatched. In nucleotides, the CDR3 is TGTGCCAGCCGCTATAGCGGGGGGGCAGATACGCAGTATTTT. This translates into CASRYSGGADTQYF.

This clonotype was counted many times. This chain links TRBV20-1 with TRBJ2-7; 8 bases are a match to TRBD1. CDR1 is DFQATT and CDR2 is SNEGSKA in the germline V gene (reference sequence). The V gene end was trimmed by 4 bases and the J gene end by 4 bases; junction bases not matched to a gene: 3. The CDR3 covers 12 residues. The CDR3 region has the DNA TGCAGTGCTACCAACAGGGGGTACGAGCAGTACTTC. Protein sequence: CSATNRGYEQYF.

The V call is TRBV11-3, the J call TRBJ2-5; TRBD1 agrees at 7 bases. Trimming took 4 bases from V and 5 from J; bases not matched to a gene: 7. From germline, CDR1 is SGHNT and CDR2 YENEEA. The CDR3 loop spans 14 amino acids. CDR3: CASSSGQNRETQYF. CDR3 bases: TGTGCCAGCAGCTCGGGACAGAATAGGGAGACCCAGTACTTC.

This clonotype has ten or more counts. The DNA for the CDR3 is TGTGCCATCAGTGAGGGGGGCTACGAGCAGTACTTC. Translated: CAISEGGYEQYF. The chain combines TRBV10-3 with TRBJ2-7; D may match TRBD1 or TRBD2 (5 bases each). The germline gives CDR1 ENHRY, CDR2 SYGVKD. The ends were cut back, 2 bases at V and 3 bases at J, with 5 bases in the middle. This CDR3 comprises 12 residues.

V and J are TRBV5-1 and TRBJ1-5; D unclear. This CDR3 has 13 residues. CDR1 is SGHRS, CDR2 YFSETQ, per germline. The ends were cut back, 2 bases at V and 2 bases at J, with 5 bases in the middle. The CDR3 DNA sequence: TGCGCCAGCAGCTTTCTAGGCAATCAGCCCCAGCATTTT. Protein sequence: CASSFLGNQPQHF. Complete variable domain (other parts from reference TRBV5-1 and TRBJ1-5): KAGVTQTPRYLIKTRGQQVTLSCSPISGHRSVSWYQQTPGQGLQFLFEYFSETQRNKGNFPGRFSGRQFSNSRSEMNVSTLELGDSALYLCASSFLGNQPQHFGDGTRLSIL.

This clonotype was observed many times. The chain employs TRBV12-3 or TRBV12-4 and TRBJ1-5, with a weak D call TRBD1 (5 bases). The length of the CDR3 is 15 residues. With 3 bases removed from V and 6 bases from J, the gap between germline ends came to 15 bases. Written as DNA, the CDR3 is TGTGCCAGCAGTTTTGGGGGAGGTGGTGGTCAGCCCCAGCATTTT. Its protein product is CASSFGGGGGQPQHF.

The gene calls are TRBV12-3 or TRBV12-4 and TRBJ1-2; the D is unclear. This CDR3 spans 13 amino acids. V gave up 2 bases and J gave up 5 bases, with 9 bases separating them. CDR3 protein: CASSLWVLYGYTF. Written as DNA, the CDR3 is TGTGCCAGCAGTTTATGGGTTTTGTATGGCTACACCTTC.